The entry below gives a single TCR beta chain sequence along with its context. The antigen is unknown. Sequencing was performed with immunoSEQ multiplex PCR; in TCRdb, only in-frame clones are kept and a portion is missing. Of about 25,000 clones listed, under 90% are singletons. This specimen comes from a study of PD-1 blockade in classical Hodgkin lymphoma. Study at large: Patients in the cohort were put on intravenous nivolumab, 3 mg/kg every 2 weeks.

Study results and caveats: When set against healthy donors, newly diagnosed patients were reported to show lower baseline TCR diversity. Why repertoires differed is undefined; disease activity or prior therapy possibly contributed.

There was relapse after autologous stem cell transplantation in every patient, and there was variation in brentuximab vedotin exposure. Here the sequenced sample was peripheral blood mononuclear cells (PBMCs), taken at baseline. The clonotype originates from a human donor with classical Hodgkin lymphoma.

CDR3 DNA sequence: TGTGCCAGCAGCTTTGGAGGCAGGGGGGGGATGAACACTGAAGCTTTCTTT. Translation gives CASSFGGRGGMNTEAFF. This chain connects TRBV12-1 to TRBJ1-1. TRBV12-1 is deemed a pseudogene. The CDR3 extends over 17 amino acids.